The source of this T cell receptor (beta chain) is a study of regulatory T cells in long-lasting Graves disease. Study context: Antithyroid drug intake by newly diagnosed Graves' patients had lasted under 3 months.

Researchers made TCR beta libraries by using iRepertoire HTBI primers and running Arm-PCR on CDR3 regions. In TCRdb, the multiplex PCR reads were re-called with MiXCR into one record per CDR3 protein. In the table there are a few hundred thousand distinct CDR3 sequences, 12% to 15% of which are singletons. Time point here: newly diagnosed GD, antithyroid drugs for less than 3 months. The authors made the TCR library using RNA they extracted from PBMCs. American Thyroid Association guidelines were used to diagnose Graves' disease. The V and J ends lost 4 bases and 2 bases, in that order; junction bases with no gene match: 5. The CDR3 contains 14 residues. Germline lookup yields CDR1 SGHRS and CDR2 YFSETQ. This clonotype showed up many times. The same sample was also studied in work on T cells in Graves' hyperthyroidism and ophthalmopathy. That source reports: Clinical symptoms, serum thyroxine, TRAb, thyroid ultrasound and orbital computed tomography informed diagnoses. Carried out on the TCR CDR3, a first-round RT-PCR used the HTBI primer set.

J is TRBJ2-7 and V is TRBV5-1, with 8 bases aligning to TRBD1. The source was peripheral blood mononuclear cells (PBMCs), collected at new diagnosis, from a patient treated with antithyroid drugs. The TCR originated in a woman aged 45 to 65 with Graves disease. The CDR3 coding sequence is TGCGCCAGCAGCCCCACACAGGGGGCCTACGAGCAGTACTTC. Its translation: CASSPTQGAYEQYF.